The clone carrying this T cell receptor (beta chain) occurred a few times. Its antigen is not identified. PCR amplification relied on 60 Vbeta primers (plus 13 Jbeta primers). This table comes from immunoSEQ multiplex PCR, and its TCRdb copy is limited to in-frame clones, with some not included. Here the sample spans over 120,000 clones, roughly 9.7% being singletons. The data were obtained in a study of cytomegalovirus exposure and HLA in healthy donors. Findings and caveats of the study: Analyzed later, most CMV-associated TCR beta chains appeared HLA-restricted.

The ends lost 7 bases at V and 3 bases at J; junction bases unmatched: 5. Germline V gives CDR1 GTSNPN, CDR2 SVGIG (reference sequence). The CDR3 contains 14 residues. The J gene is TRBJ2-1, the V gene TRBV30; 11 bases match TRBD2. The clonotype was recovered from a man aged 50 to 60 in good health and CMV-seronegative. The source material was PBMCs. Here the CDR3 DNA reads TGTGCCTCCACCGGGACTAGCGGCTACAATGAGCAGTTCTTC. This sequence encodes CASTGTSGYNEQFF.